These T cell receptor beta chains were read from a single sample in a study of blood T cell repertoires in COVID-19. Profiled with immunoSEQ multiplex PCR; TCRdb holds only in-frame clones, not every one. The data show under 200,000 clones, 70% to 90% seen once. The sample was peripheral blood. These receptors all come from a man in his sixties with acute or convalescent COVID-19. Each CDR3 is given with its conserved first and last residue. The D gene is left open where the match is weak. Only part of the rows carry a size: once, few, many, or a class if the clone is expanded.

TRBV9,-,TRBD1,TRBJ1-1,TGTGCCAGCAGCCTCCGGGACAGGGGACTACCCCCCGAACACACTGAAGCTTTCTTT,CASSLRDRGLPPEHTEAFF
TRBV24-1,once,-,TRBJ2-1,TGTGCCACCAGTGACCCGGGCCAGACAGGCAATGAGCAGTTCTTC,CATSDPGQTGNEQFF
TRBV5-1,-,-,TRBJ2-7,TGCGCCAGCAGCGGGGGACTGGCCTACGAGCAGTACTTC,CASSGGLAYEQYF
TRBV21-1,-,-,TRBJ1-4,TGTGCCAGCAGCTGTCCCCCGTCGGGGAGGGACGAAAAACTGTTTTTT,CASSCPPSGRDEKLFF
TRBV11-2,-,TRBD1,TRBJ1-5,TGTGCCAGCAGCCTCAGGGGGGTAAGCAATCAGCCCCAGCATTTT,CASSLRGVSNQPQHF
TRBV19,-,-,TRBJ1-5,TGTGCCAGTAGTTTCCGGGACACTTCCCTGGGAATCTATAGCAATCAGCCCCAGCATTTT,CASSFRDTSLGIYSNQPQHF
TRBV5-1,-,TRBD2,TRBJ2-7,TGCGCCAGCAGCCTGGTAGCTAGCGGGAGGGGAAAGTACTTC,CASSLVASGRGKYF
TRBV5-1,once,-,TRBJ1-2,TGCGCCAGCAGCCCACTGGAAGGGGCTAACTATGGCTACACCTTC,CASSPLEGANYGYTF
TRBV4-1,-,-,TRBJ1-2,TGCGCCAGCAGCCAGGGATCGGGGCAGGGGCCACCAGGCTACACCTTC,CASSQGSGQGPPGYTF
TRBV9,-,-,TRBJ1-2,TGTGCCAGCAGCCCCAAGGGGGGGCAGCACTATGGCTACACCTTC,CASSPKGGQHYGYTF
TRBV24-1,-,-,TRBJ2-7,TGTGCCACCGGTCAGTCGGGGGAGCAGTACTTC,CATGQSGEQYF
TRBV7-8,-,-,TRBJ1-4,TGTGCCAGCAGTTCCGGAGGAGGGGTTAGTGAAAAACTGTTTTTT,CASSSGGGVSEKLFF
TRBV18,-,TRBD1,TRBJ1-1,TGTGCCAGCTCATCAATAGGGGGCATTGGGAACACTGAAGCTTTCTTT,CASSSIGGIGNTEAFF
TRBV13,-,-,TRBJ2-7,TGTGCCAGCAGCTTAATCGGAGGCGAGCAGTACTTC,CASSLIGGEQYF
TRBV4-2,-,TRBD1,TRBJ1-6,TGTGCCAGCAGCCAAGATGGGTGGGACAGGGCGCATTCACCCCTCCACTTT,CASSQDGWDRAHSPLHF
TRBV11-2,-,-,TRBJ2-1,TGTGCCAGCAGCTCCCGGGGAGAGGGGCAGTTCTTC,CASSSRGEGQFF
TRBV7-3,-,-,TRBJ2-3,TGTGCCAGCAGCTTGTCCACTACCACAGATACGCAGTATTTT,CASSLSTTTDTQYF
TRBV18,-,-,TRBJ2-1,TGTGCCAGCTCGCCTGGGGAGAACTACAATGAGCAGTTCTTC,CASSPGENYNEQFF
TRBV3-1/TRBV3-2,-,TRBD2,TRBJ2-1,TGTGCCAGCAGTCAGCGCGGGAGGGGCCACAATGAGCAGTTCTTC,CASSQRGRGHNEQFF
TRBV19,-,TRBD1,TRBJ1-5,TGTGCCAGTAGATCCACAGGGGGCCCCAATCAGCCCCAGCATTTT,CASRSTGGPNQPQHF
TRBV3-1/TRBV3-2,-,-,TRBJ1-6,TGTGCCAGCAGCCCCCGCCCGGATTCACCCCTCCACTTT,CASSPRPDSPLHF